This TCR beta chain was obtained from a study of CD8 T cells in ankylosing spondylitis. Study conclusions and caveats: As reported, disease-linked clones showed significant enrichment in matched ankylosing spondylitis synovial fluid. Some of these motif variants have turned up before, in reports on reactive arthritis synovial fluid and blood. There was a TCR beta motif, made of several highly homologous variants, that appeared characteristic of ankylosing spondylitis blood.

J was trimmed by 5 bases and V by 0 bases; bases with no gene match: 1. CDR3 size: 14 residues. Germline lookup yields CDR1 MNHEY and CDR2 SVGAGI. As the method for making TCR beta libraries, quantitative 5'-RACE with molecular barcodes was used. In TCRdb, the 5' RACE reads were re-called with MiXCR into one record per CDR3 protein. The sample consists of roughly 490,000 distinct CDR3 sequences, approximately 5% of them appearing once. The table lists this clonotype with many counts. Its antigen is undetermined. This chain links TRBV6-5 with TRBJ1-5; 7 bases line up with TRBD1. The sequenced sample consisted of blood, either unsorted or a sorted T cell fraction (not recorded which). This TCR was sampled from a male donor with ankylosing spondylitis. CDR3 residues: CASSYSGGHQPQHF. The CDR3 nucleotides are TGTGCCAGCAGTTACTCAGGGGGCCATCAGCCCCAGCATTTT.